This T cell receptor (beta chain) was observed in a study of shared T cell receptors in the human thymus. Profiled with immunoSEQ multiplex PCR; TCRdb holds only in-frame clones, not every one. Here the sample spans almost 550,000 clones, 75% to 85% being singletons. This CDR3 has 15 residues. J lost 3 bases, V lost 3 bases, and 4 bases had no gene match. Germline V gene data show CDR1 as LNHNV and CDR2 as YYDKDF (reference sequence). A further study also used this sample, focusing on human thymus T cells.

The chain recombines TRBV15 with TRBJ2-3; 9 positions match TRBD2. The specimen was thymocytes. This receptor was obtained from a boy under two years old with a congenital heart defect. CDR3 region: CATSRREGQTDTQYF. CDR3 sequence (DNA): TGTGCCACCAGCAGGCGGGAGGGCCAAACAGATACGCAGTATTTT.